The T cell receptor beta chain described here comes from a study of cytomegalovirus exposure and HLA in healthy donors. Whole-study results and caveats: Accurate prediction of HLA-A and HLA-B alleles (for most subjects) was reportedly achieved from TCR beta sequences. An Asian-associated ancestry cluster reportedly showed fewer N-insertions than the approximately 700-donor mean in a later analysis. Most TCR beta V segments were productive about 90% or about 30% of the time in an earlier analysis. Cytomegalovirus-associated status was assigned to about 180 TCR beta chains.

Germline V gives CDR1 MNHEY, CDR2 SMNVEV (reference sequence). This CDR3 spans 15 amino acids. Trimming removed 5 bases at V and 8 bases at J, with 21 bases between. In regard to this clone: Its target is unknown.

A multiplex PCR was run with 60 Vbeta primers and 13 Jbeta primers. Produced via immunoSEQ multiplex PCR; TCRdb's table is partial and in-frame only. The sample records 140,000 to 150,000 clones, around 79% being singletons. The TCR comes from a man in his forties in good health and CMV-seropositive. Sequenced material: PBMCs. V and J are TRBV27 and TRBJ1-2; perhaps TRBD1 as D (6 bases). The CDR3 sequence is CASSPQYRVPFGYTF. The CDR3 region has the DNA TGTGCCAGCAGTCCACAATACAGGGTTCCCTTCGGCTACACCTTC.